A selection of T cell receptor beta chains follows, all from one sample in a study of blood T cell repertoires in COVID-19. TCRdb's table, derived via immunoSEQ multiplex PCR, lists solely in-frame clones and lacks some. The sample yields almost 400,000 clones, 87% seen once. The sequenced sample consisted of peripheral blood. The receptors originated from a woman aged 55-69 years with COVID-19, enrolled during active disease. Both conserved end residues are part of each CDR3. The D gene is left open where the match is weak.

V: TRBV25-1; J: TRBJ1-6; D: TRBD1; CDR3: CASRGGQGTGSSPLHF; DNA: TGTGCCAGCAGAGGGGGACAGGGGACAGGGAGTTCACCCCTCCACTTT
V: TRBV29-1; J: TRBJ2-7; D: NA; CDR3: CSGRTVHEQYF; DNA: TGCAGCGGCAGGACAGTCCACGAGCAGTACTTC
V: TRBV7-9; J: TRBJ1-6; D: TRBD1; CDR3: CASSVATGVGSPLHF; DNA: TGTGCCAGCAGCGTAGCCACAGGGGTCGGTTCACCCCTCCACTTT
V: TRBV13; J: TRBJ2-2; D: NA; CDR3: CASSSLTGELFF; DNA: TGTGCCAGCAGCTCCTTGACCGGGGAGCTGTTTTTT
V: TRBV7-2; J: TRBJ2-7; D: NA; CDR3: CASSPVSFSYEQYF; DNA: TGTGCCAGCAGCCCCGTATCGTTCAGCTACGAGCAGTACTTC
V: TRBV7-8; J: TRBJ1-1; D: TRBD1; CDR3: CASSLQGAMDTEAFF; DNA: TGTGCCAGCAGCTTACAGGGGGCAATGGACACTGAAGCTTTCTTT
V: TRBV6-4; J: TRBJ2-1; D: NA; CDR3: CASSQGGNEQFF; DNA: TGTGCCAGCAGCCAAGGGGGAAATGAGCAGTTCTTC
V: TRBV18; J: TRBJ2-7; D: NA; CDR3: CASSPSGGGGSGEQYF; DNA: TGTGCCAGCTCTCCTTCTGGAGGGGGCGGCTCTGGCGAGCAGTACTTC
V: TRBV9; J: TRBJ2-7; D: TRBD2; CDR3: CASSVGLAGSYEQYF; DNA: TGTGCCAGCAGCGTAGGTCTAGCGGGGAGCTACGAGCAGTACTTC
V: TRBV5-6; J: TRBJ2-1; D: TRBD2; CDR3: CASSLGSAYGGGAHEQFF; DNA: TGTGCCAGCAGCTTGGGGTCGGCCTATGGCGGGGGGGCCCATGAGCAGTTCTTC
V: TRBV3-1/TRBV3-2; J: TRBJ2-3; D: TRBD2; CDR3: CASSLQGAGSNTQYF; DNA: TGTGCCAGCAGCCTGCAGGGAGCGGGGAGTAATACGCAGTATTTT
V: TRBV7-6; J: TRBJ1-5; D: TRBD1; CDR3: CASSSTPGTGDQPQHF; DNA: TGTGCCAGCAGCTCCACCCCGGGGACAGGGGATCAGCCCCAGCATTTT
V: TRBV4-2; J: TRBJ1-1; D: NA; CDR3: CATCSGEVTGGTEAFF; DNA: TGTGCCACATGTTCTGGGGAGGTGACTGGCGGAACTGAAGCTTTCTTT
V: TRBV9; J: TRBJ2-1; D: NA; CDR3: CASSVGERSYNEQFF; DNA: TGTGCCAGCAGCGTAGGGGAGAGATCCTACAATGAGCAGTTCTTC
V: TRBV7-2; J: TRBJ1-2; D: NA; CDR3: CASSLERTPGGYTF; DNA: TGTGCCAGCAGCTTAGAAAGGACTCCGGGGGGCTACACCTTC
V: TRBV19; J: TRBJ2-7; D: TRBD1; CDR3: CASKDRAHEQYF; DNA: TGTGCCAGCAAGGACAGGGCCCACGAGCAGTACTTC
V: TRBV16; J: TRBJ1-6; D: NA; CDR3: CASSQSPSARNSPLHF; DNA: TGTGCCAGCAGCCAATCCCCCAGCGCACGGAATTCACCCCTCCACTTT
V: TRBV7-9; J: TRBJ1-2; D: NA; CDR3: CASSFYSNYGYTF; DNA: TGTGCCAGCAGCTTCTACAGCAACTATGGCTACACCTTC
V: TRBV6-5; J: TRBJ1-3; D: NA; CDR3: CASTRSGGGNTIYF; DNA: TGTGCCAGCACCCGAAGCGGGGGGGGAAACACCATATATTTT
V: TRBV14; J: TRBJ1-2; D: NA; CDR3: CASSQVTGKSGYTF; DNA: TGTGCCAGCAGCCAAGTAACAGGGAAAAGTGGCTACACCTTC
V: TRBV19; J: TRBJ1-5; D: TRBD1; CDR3: CASSDRDQPQHF; DNA: TGTGCCAGTAGTGACAGGGATCAGCCCCAGCATTTT